This entry lists 21 T cell receptor beta chains sequenced from one sample in a study of T-cell reconstitution after alpha-beta-depleted transplantation in children. Unique molecular identifiers were used to barcode this TCRbeta library. MiXCR was run by TCRdb on the PCR reads, yielding one entry per CDR3 protein. The sample consists of 350,000 to 450,000 distinct CDR3 sequences, just over 20% of them appearing once. Material: PBMCs from the stem cell graft donor, obtained from the stem cell graft. Receptor source: a human donor who donated a stem cell graft to a child with acute myeloid leukemia.

The V gene is TRBV5-1, the J gene TRBJ2-1; TRBD2 aligns across 8 bases. The germline gives CDR1 SGHRS, CDR2 YFSETQ. CDR3 length: 17 amino acids. J was trimmed by 4 bases and V by 1 base; bases with no gene match: 10. CDR3 nucleotides: TGCGCCAGCAGCTTGAACTCAGCGGGAGAGGGTTACAATGAGCAGTTCTTC. It yields the protein CASSLNSAGEGYNEQFF. Together with reference TRBV5-1 and TRBJ2-1, the CDR3 gives the full variable domain: KAGVTQTPRYLIKTRGQQVTLSCSPISGHRSVSWYQQTPGQGLQFLFEYFSETQRNKGNFPGRFSGRQFSNSRSEMNVSTLELGDSALYLCASSLNSAGEGYNEQFFGPGTRLTVL.

This clonotype was counted a few times. The chain combines TRBV29-1 with TRBJ1-4, with 7 positions matching TRBD1. This CDR3 region has 13 residues. Germline V gene sequence: CDR1 SQVTM, CDR2 ANQGSEA. Trimming at V came to 6 bases and at J to 7 bases, leaving 8 bases not matched to a gene. The CDR3 sequence is CSVQGQLGEKLFF. CDR3 in DNA: TGCAGCGTGCAGGGACAGTTAGGTGAAAAACTGTTTTTT.

This clonotype was counted only a few times. V is TRBV7-8 and J is TRBJ2-3; 8 nucleotides line up with TRBD1. The CDR3 extends over 14 amino acids. Trimming removed 0 bases from V and 8 bases from J; junction bases left unmatched: 4. The germline CDR1 and CDR2 sequences are SGHVS and FQNEAQ. The DNA for the CDR3 is TGTGCCAGCAGCTTAGCGACAGGGGCGCCTACGCAGTATTTT. It codes for CASSLATGAPTQYF.

The CDR3 DNA follows: TGTGCCAGCAGCCTATCAAATACGCAGTATTTT. Protein product: CASSLSNTQYF. V is TRBV7-2 and J is TRBJ2-3; D unclear. This CDR3 region has 11 residues. Germline V gene sequence: CDR1 SGHTA, CDR2 FQGNSA. Trimming pared 5 bases from V and 7 bases from J, leaving 7 bases between.

The chain links TRBV20-1 to TRBJ2-2; 8 bases line up with TRBD2. The CDR3 is made up of 15 amino acids. Germline CDR1 and CDR2: DFQATT and SNEGSKA (reference sequence). The ends lost 1 base at V and 4 bases at J; junction bases unmatched: 5. CDR3 protein: CSARGSGSVTGELFF. In DNA form, the CDR3 reads TGCAGTGCTAGAGGCAGCGGGAGCGTCACCGGGGAGCTGTTTTTT.

The table lists this clonotype with a few counts. The gene calls are TRBV20-1 and TRBJ2-5; 16 bases agree with TRBD2. This CDR3 region has 16 residues. CDR1 and CDR2 from the germline V gene are DFQATT and SNEGSKA (reference sequence). The V and J ends lost 5 bases and 5 bases, in that order; junction bases with no gene match: 8. Here the CDR3 DNA reads TGCAGTGCTTACGGGACTAGCGGGAGGGAAGGGGAGACCCAGTACTTC. Translation: CSAYGTSGREGETQYF.

This clonotype was counted between two and nine times. V is TRBV9 and J is TRBJ1-1; no clear D. V was cut by 0 bases and J by 7 bases, with 7 bases left in between. Germline CDR1 and CDR2: SGDLS and YYNGEE. CDR3 length equals 12 residues. In DNA, the CDR3 is TGTGCCAGCAGCGTAGATGGGTTTGAAGCTTTCTTT. Amino acid sequence: CASSVDGFEAFF.

This clonotype was counted a few times. For the CDR3, the DNA is TGTGCCAGCAGTGAGGTAGGGGGGATGAACACTGAAGCTTTCTTT. The encoded protein is CASSEVGGMNTEAFF. The chain couples TRBV25-1 to TRBJ1-1, with D possibly matching TRBD1 (6 bases). Trimming took 3 bases from V and 0 from J, leaving 11 bases between them. The CDR3 is made up of 15 amino acids. The germline CDR1 and CDR2 sequences are MGHDK and SYGVNS. The full variable domain, rest sourced from reference TRBV25-1 and TRBJ1-1, is EADIYQTPRYLVIGTGKKITLECSQTMGHDKMYWYQQDPGMELHLIHYSYGVNSTEKGDLSSESTVSRIRTEHFPLTLESARPSHTSQYLCASSEVGGMNTEAFFGQGTRLTVV.

A few counts support this clonotype. The chain employs TRBV11-2 and TRBJ2-1; D is unresolved. V lost 4 bases to trimming and J lost 5 bases, with 15 bases between them. Germline V lookup: CDR1 SGHAT, CDR2 FQNNGV. The CDR3 runs 15 residues. Here the CDR3 reads CASSWEIGPNNEQFF. In DNA form, the CDR3 reads TGTGCCAGCAGCTGGGAAATCGGACCGAACAATGAGCAGTTCTTC.

Many counts were recorded for this clonotype. This chain uses TRBV20-1 with TRBJ2-1; 8 bases line up with TRBD2. CDR1 DFQATT and CDR2 SNEGSKA come from the germline V gene (reference sequence). With 4 bases clipped from V and 0 bases from J, the junction kept 8 bases outside the gene matches. CDR3 length: 16 amino acids. In DNA form, the CDR3 reads TGCAGTGCTAAACTAGCGGATCTGAGCTCCTACAATGAGCAGTTCTTC. Protein product: CSAKLADLSSYNEQFF.

V usage is TRBV5-1 and J usage is TRBJ2-7; tentatively, D is TRBD2 (6 bases). Looked up from germline, CDR1 is SGHRS and CDR2 is YFSETQ. This CDR3 comprises 14 residues. The ends were cut back, 7 bases at V and 4 bases at J, with 18 bases in the middle. The CDR3 region is CASSLDLGRYEQYF. The CDR3 bases are TGCGCCAGCTCCTTAGACTTGGGGAGGTACGAGCAGTACTTC.

This clonotype was observed a handful of times. V usage is TRBV15 and J usage is TRBJ2-7; 12 nucleotides agree with TRBD1. The CDR3 totals 15 residues. Trimming took 4 bases from V and 6 from J; bases not matched to a gene: 7. The germline V gene has CDR1 LNHNV and CDR2 YYDKDF (reference sequence). CDR3 DNA: TGTGCCACCAGCACTCTCGGGACAGGGGGCTCCGAGCAGTACTTC. This sequence encodes CATSTLGTGGSEQYF.

This clonotype has just one count. The chain is built from TRBV18 and TRBJ2-5; 9 bases align to TRBD1. The CDR3 has 14 residues. CDR1 KGHSH and CDR2 LQKENI come from the germline V gene. Germline trimming cut 5 bases from V and 5 bases from J; bases unmatched to any gene: 6. The DNA of the CDR3 is TGTGCCAGCTCATCCATCGACAGGGGGGAGACCCAGTACTTC. As protein: CASSSIDRGETQYF.

This clonotype was counted only a few times. This chain links TRBV12-3 or TRBV12-4 with TRBJ1-5; weak D call: TRBD1 (5 bases). This CDR3 has 14 amino acids. V was shortened by 3 bases and J by 6 bases, with 12 bases between the two germline ends. The CDR3 region has the DNA TGTGCCAGCAGTTTCGCGCAGGGCCTTCAGCCCCAGCATTTT. It translates to CASSFAQGLQPQHF.

The chain employs TRBV29-1 and TRBJ2-2; D ambiguous. Germline CDR1 reads SQVTM; CDR2 reads ANQGSEA. This CDR3 contains 12 residues. V lost 6 bases and J lost 6, with 11 bases in between. The CDR3 sequence is CSVKTWAGELFF. The CDR3, as DNA: TGCAGCGTCAAGACTTGGGCCGGGGAGCTGTTTTTT.

The V and J genes are TRBV24-1 and TRBJ2-3; 7 nucleotides match TRBD2. Germline loops: CDR1 KGHDR, CDR2 SFDVKD. The CDR3 runs to 15 residues. With 5 bases clipped from V and 0 bases from J, the junction kept 4 bases outside the gene matches. Here the CDR3 DNA reads TGTGCCACCAGTGGTCTAGCGGATAGCACAGATACGCAGTATTTT. It is translated as CATSGLADSTDTQYF.

This clonotype was detected a few times. The chain's CDR3 is CASSGWTRNTEAFF. The DNA for the CDR3 is TGTGCCAGCAGCGGTTGGACAAGGAACACTGAAGCTTTCTTT. The rearrangement links TRBV13 to TRBJ1-1; the D gene is possibly TRBD1 (5 bases). V gave up 5 bases and J gave up 1 base, with 11 bases separating them. CDR3 length equals 14 residues. Germline assignment: CDR1 PRHDT and CDR2 FYEKMQ (reference sequence).

This chain uses TRBV6-1 with TRBJ1-2; 10 positions match TRBD1. The CDR3 spans 16 residues. Germline V gives CDR1 MNHNS, CDR2 SASEGT. The V and J ends lost 6 bases and 6 bases, in that order; junction bases with no gene match: 13. The CDR3 DNA is TGTGCCAGCAGCTCCGCGCCGGGACAGGGGCGAAATGGCTACACCTTC. Protein product: CASSSAPGQGRNGYTF.

CDR3 nucleotide sequence: TGTGCCAGCAGTGAATCTCCGGGGGTACTCAGAGACGAGCAGTACTTC. It encodes CASSESPGVLRDEQYF. This chain connects TRBV25-1 to TRBJ2-7, with D maybe TRBD2 (6 bases). The CDR3 runs 16 residues. Germline CDR1 reads MGHDK; CDR2 reads SYGVNS. Trimming took off 1 base at V and 5 bases at J, with 18 bases between the two ends.

This clonotype was observed a handful of times. This chain connects TRBV6-5 to TRBJ2-1, with D maybe TRBD2 (5 bases). Trimming took off 6 bases at V and 10 bases at J, with 19 bases between the two ends. CDR1 is MNHEY, CDR2 SVGAGI, per germline. The length of the CDR3 is 14 residues. CDR3 DNA: TGTGCCAGCAGCTACGCGGATGCGGGTACGGAGCAGTTCTTC. Translation: CASSYADAGTEQFF.

This clonotype showed up many times. This chain uses TRBV7-2 with TRBJ2-7, with 7 bases that match TRBD1. Germline CDR1 and CDR2: SGHTA and FQGNSA. The CDR3 sequence is 14 residues long. The junction had 6 bases not matched to a gene; V was cut back by 4 bases and J by 3 bases. The CDR3 loop reads CASSSRTGGYEQYF. DNA of the CDR3: TGTGCCAGCAGCTCTCGGACAGGAGGCTACGAGCAGTACTTC.